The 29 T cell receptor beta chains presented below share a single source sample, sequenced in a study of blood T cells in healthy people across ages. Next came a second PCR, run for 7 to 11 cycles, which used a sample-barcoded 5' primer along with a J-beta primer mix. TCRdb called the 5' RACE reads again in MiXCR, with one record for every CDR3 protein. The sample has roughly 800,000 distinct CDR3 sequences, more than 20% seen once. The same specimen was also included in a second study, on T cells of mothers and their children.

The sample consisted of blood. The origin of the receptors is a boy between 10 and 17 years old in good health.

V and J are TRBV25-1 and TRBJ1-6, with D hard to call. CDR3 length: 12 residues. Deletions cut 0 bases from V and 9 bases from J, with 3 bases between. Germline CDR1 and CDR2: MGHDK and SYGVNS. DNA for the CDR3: TGTGCCAGCAGTGAATATCGTTCACCCCTCCACTTT. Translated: CASSEYRSPLHF.

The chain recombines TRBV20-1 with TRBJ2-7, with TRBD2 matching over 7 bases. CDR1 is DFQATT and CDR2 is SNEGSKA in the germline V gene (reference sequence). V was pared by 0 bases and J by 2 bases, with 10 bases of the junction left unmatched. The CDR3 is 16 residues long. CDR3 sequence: CSAREGIMGGAYEQYF. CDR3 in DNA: TGCAGTGCTAGAGAGGGTATTATGGGGGGGGCCTACGAGCAGTACTTC.

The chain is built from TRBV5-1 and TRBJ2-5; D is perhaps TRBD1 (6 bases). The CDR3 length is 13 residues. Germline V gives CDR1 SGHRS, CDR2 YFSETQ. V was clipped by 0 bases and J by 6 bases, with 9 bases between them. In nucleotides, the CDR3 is TGCGCCAGCAGCTTGGGGCAGGGGCAGACCCAGTACTTC. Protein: CASSLGQGQTQYF.

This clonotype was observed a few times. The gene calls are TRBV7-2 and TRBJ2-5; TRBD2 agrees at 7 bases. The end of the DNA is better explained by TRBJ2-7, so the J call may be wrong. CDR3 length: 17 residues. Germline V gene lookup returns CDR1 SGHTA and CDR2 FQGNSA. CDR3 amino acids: CASSSSPSAGITYEQYF. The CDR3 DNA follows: TGTGCCAGCAGCTCCTCCCCCTCAGCGGGGATTACCTACGAGCAGTACTTC.

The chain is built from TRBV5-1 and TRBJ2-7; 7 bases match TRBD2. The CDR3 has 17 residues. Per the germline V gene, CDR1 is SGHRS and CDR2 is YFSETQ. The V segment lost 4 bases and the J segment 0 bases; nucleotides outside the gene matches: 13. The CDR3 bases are TGCGCCAGCAGCAGATCATCTAGCGGTGATTACTCCTACGAGCAGTACTTC. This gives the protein CASSRSSSGDYSYEQYF.

The CDR3 DNA reads TGTGCCAGCAACTCACAGGGGGGAGCGGGCTACGAGCAGTACTTC. Translating gives CASNSQGGAGYEQYF. This rearrangement joins TRBV7-9 to TRBJ2-7, with 8 nucleotides matching TRBD1. In germline, CDR1 is SEHNR, CDR2 FQNEAQ (reference sequence). The junction had 11 bases not matched to a gene; V was cut back by 7 bases and J by 3 bases. The CDR3 consists of 15 residues. The complete variable domain, with remaining parts taken from reference TRBV7-9 and TRBJ2-7, reads DTGVSQNPRHKITKRGQNVTFRCDPISEHNRLYWYRQTLGQGPEFLTYFQNEAQLEKSRLLSDRFSAERPKGSFSTLEIQRTEQGDSAMYLCASNSQGGAGYEQYFGPGTRLTVT.

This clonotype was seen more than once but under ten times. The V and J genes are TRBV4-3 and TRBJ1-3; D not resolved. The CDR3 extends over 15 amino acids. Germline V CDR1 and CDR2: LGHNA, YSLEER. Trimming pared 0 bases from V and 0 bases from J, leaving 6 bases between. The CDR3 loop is CASSQDSVSGNTIYF. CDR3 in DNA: TGCGCCAGCAGCCAAGATTCGGTCTCTGGAAACACCATATATTTT.

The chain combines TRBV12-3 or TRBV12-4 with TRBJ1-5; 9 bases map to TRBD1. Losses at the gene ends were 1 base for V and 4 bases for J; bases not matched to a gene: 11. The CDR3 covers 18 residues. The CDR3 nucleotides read TGTGCCAGCAGTTTAGGGTCCGGGACAGGGAAAGGTAATCAGCCCCAGCATTTT. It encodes CASSLGSGTGKGNQPQHF.

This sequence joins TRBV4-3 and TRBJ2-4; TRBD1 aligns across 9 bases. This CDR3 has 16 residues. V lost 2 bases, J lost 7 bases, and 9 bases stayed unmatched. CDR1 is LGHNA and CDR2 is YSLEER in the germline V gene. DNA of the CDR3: TGCGCCAGCAGCCAATGGGGACAGGGATTCCCTAACATTCAGTACTTC. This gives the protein CASSQWGQGFPNIQYF.

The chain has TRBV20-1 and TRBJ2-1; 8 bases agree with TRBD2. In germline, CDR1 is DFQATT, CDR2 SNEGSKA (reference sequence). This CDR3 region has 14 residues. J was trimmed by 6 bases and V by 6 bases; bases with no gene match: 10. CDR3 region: CSAPRGGLSNEQFF. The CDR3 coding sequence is TGCAGTGCACCACGCGGGGGGCTTAGCAATGAGCAGTTCTTC.

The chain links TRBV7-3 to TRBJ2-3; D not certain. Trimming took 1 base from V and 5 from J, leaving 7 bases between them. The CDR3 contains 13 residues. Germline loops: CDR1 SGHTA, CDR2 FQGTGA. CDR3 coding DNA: TGTGCCAGCAGCTTAATCGGTGGAGATACGCAGTATTTT. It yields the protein CASSLIGGDTQYF.

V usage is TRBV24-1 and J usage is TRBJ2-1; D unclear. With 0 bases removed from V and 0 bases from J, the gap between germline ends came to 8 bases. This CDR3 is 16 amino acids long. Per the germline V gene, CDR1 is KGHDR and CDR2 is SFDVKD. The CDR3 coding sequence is TGTGCCACCAGTGATTTGGTCCCAGGCTCCTACAATGAGCAGTTCTTC. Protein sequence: CATSDLVPGSYNEQFF.

CDR3 region: CASSGSQGWNEQFF. The CDR3 nucleotides read TGTGCCAGCAGTGGTAGTCAGGGGTGGAATGAGCAGTTCTTC. V gene TRBV6-1 combines with J gene TRBJ2-1, with D possibly matching TRBD1 (6 bases). V gave up 4 bases and J gave up 7 bases, with 14 bases separating them. The CDR3 consists of 14 residues. The germline V gene encodes CDR1 MNHNS and CDR2 SASEGT.

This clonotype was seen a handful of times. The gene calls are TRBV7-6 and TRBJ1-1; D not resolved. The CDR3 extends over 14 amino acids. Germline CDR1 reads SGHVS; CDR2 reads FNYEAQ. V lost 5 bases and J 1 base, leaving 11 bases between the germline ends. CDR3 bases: TGTGCCAGCAGCAAGACACTTCCGAACACTGAAGCTTTCTTT. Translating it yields CASSKTLPNTEAFF.

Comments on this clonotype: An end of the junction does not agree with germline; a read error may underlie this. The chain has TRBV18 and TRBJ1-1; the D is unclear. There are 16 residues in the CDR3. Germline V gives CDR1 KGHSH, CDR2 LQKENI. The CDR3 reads CASSPPGIRGNTEALF. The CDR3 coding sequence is TGTGCCAGCTCACCACCGGGGATACGAGGGAACACTGAAGCTCTCTTT.

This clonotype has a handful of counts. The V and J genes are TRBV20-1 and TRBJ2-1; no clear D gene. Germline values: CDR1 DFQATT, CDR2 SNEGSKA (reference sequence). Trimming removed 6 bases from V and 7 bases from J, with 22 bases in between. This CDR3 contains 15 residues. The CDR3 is CSAARTQYCRNEQFF. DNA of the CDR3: TGCAGTGCCGCCAGAACACAGTACTGTCGGAATGAGCAGTTCTTC.

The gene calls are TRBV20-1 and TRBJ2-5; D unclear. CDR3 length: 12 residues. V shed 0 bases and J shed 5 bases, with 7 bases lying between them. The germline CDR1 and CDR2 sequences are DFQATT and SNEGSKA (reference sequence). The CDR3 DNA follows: TGCAGTGCTAGAGAGGTGGGGGAGACCCAGTACTTC. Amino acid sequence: CSAREVGETQYF.

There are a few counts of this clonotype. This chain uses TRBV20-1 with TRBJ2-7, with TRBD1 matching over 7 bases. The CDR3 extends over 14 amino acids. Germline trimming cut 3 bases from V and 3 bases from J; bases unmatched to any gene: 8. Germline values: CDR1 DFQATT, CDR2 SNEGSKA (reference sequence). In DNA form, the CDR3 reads TGCAGTGCTAGGATAGTAGACAGGGACTACGAGCAGTACTTC. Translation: CSARIVDRDYEQYF.

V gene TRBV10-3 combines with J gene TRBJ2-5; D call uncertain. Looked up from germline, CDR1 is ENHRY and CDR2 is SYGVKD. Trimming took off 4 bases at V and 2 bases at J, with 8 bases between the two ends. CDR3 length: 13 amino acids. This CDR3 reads CAISGLEQETQYF. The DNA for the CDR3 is TGTGCCATCAGTGGGCTAGAGCAAGAGACCCAGTACTTC.

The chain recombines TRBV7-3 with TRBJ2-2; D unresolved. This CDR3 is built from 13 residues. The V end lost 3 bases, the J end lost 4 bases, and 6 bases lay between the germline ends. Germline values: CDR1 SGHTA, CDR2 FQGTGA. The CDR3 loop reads CASSFTRTGELFF. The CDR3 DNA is TGTGCCAGCAGCTTCACACGCACCGGGGAGCTGTTTTTT.

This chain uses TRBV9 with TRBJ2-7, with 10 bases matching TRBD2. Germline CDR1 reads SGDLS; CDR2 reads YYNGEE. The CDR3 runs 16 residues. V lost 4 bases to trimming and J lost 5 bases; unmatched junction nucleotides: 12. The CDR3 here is CASSPGAGGSGHEQYF. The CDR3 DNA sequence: TGTGCCAGCAGCCCGGGAGCGGGGGGGTCTGGCCACGAGCAGTACTTC. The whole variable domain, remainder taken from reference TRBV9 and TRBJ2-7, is DSGVTQTPKHLITATGQRVTLRCSPRSGDLSVYWYQQSLDQGLQFLIQYYNGEERAKGNILERFSAQQFPDLHSELNLSSLELGDSALYFCASSPGAGGSGHEQYFGPGTRLTVT.

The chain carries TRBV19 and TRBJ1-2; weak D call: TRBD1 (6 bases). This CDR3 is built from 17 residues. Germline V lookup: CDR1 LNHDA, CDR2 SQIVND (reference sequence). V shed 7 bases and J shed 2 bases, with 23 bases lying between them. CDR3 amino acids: CASTPFYRDTVNYGYTF. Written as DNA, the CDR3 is TGTGCCAGTACCCCTTTTTACCGGGACACAGTCAACTATGGCTACACCTTC.

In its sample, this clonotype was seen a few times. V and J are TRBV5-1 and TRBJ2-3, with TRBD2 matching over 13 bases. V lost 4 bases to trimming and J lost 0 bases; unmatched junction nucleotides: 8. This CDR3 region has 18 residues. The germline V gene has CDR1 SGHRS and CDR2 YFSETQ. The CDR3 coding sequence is TGCGCCAGCAGCCAGGGACTAGCGGGAACTCGAAGCACAGATACGCAGTATTTT. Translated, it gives CASSQGLAGTRSTDTQYF.

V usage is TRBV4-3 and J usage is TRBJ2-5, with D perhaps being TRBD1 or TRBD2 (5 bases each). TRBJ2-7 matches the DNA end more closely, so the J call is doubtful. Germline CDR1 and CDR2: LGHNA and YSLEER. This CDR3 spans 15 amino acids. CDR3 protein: CASSQSPGGSYEQYF. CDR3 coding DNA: TGCGCCAGCAGCCAGTCACCTGGGGGATCCTACGAGCAGTACTTC.

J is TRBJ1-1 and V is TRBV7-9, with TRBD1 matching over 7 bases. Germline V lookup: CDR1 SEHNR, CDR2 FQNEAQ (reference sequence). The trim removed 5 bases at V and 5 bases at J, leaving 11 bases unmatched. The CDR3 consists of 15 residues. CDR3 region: CASSTRQGGITEAFF. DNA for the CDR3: TGTGCCAGCAGCACTCGACAGGGTGGGATAACTGAAGCTTTCTTT.

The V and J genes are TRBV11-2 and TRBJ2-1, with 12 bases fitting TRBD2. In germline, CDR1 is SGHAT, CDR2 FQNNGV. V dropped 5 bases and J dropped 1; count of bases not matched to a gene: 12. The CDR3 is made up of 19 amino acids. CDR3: CASSPGGLAGPTSYNEQFF. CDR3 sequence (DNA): TGTGCCAGCAGCCCGGGGGGACTAGCGGGTCCTACTTCCTACAATGAGCAGTTCTTC.

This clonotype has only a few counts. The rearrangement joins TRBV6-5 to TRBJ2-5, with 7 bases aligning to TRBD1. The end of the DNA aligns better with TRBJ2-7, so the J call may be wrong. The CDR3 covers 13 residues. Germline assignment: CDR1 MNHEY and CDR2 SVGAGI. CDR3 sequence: CASSKDREYEQYF. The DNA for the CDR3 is TGTGCCAGCAGCAAAGACAGGGAGTACGAGCAGTACTTC.

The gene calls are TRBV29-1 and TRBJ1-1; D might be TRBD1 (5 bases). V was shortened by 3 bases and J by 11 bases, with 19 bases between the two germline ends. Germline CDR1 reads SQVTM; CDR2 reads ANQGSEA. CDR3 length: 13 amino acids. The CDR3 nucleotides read TGCAGCGTTGAGAGCCGACAGTCGGTGGTCGCTTTCTTT. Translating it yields CSVESRQSVVAFF. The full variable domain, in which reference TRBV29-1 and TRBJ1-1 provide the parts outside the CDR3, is SAVISQKPSRDICQRGTSLTIQCQVDSQVTMMFWYRQQPGQSLTLIATANQGSEATYESGFVIDKFPISRPNLTFSTLTVSNMSPEDSSIYLCSVESRQSVVAFFGQGTRLTVV.

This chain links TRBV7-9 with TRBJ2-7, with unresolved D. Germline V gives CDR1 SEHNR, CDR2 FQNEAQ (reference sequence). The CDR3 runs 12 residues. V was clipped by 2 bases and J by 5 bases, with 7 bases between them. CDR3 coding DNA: TGTGCCAGCAGCTTATCTTTCCACGAGCAGTACTTC. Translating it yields CASSLSFHEQYF.